This T cell receptor (beta chain) came from a study of blood T cell repertoires in COVID-19. V was trimmed by 0 bases and J by 1 base, leaving 19 bases between them. The CDR3 is 19 amino acids. In germline, CDR1 is SGHAT, CDR2 FQNNGV. Individuals aged about 18 to 90 years were recruited from 20 to 25 US areas. Sequenced by immunoSEQ multiplex PCR; TCRdb stores in-frame clones only, minus some. Here the sample spans fewer than 350,000 clones, 75% to 90% being singletons. The gene calls are TRBV11-2 and TRBJ2-4; D unresolved. The specimen was PBMCs or T cells enriched from blood (not recorded which). This TCR derives from a woman between 25 and 40 years old who had been exposed to COVID-19. The CDR3 DNA is TGTGCCAGCAGCTTAGATTCCCCCCTGAGGCGTTTGGCCAAAAACATTCAGTACTTC. Its protein product is CASSLDSPLRRLAKNIQYF.